The sequence of this T cell receptor beta chain was determined in a study of cytomegalovirus exposure and HLA in healthy donors. Study-level results: Prior analysis indicated that the majority of TCR beta V segments exhibited productivity approximately 87% or approximately 30% of the time.

In the PCR, 60 Vbeta and 13 Jbeta primers were used. Generated by immunoSEQ multiplex PCR, the TCRdb table keeps only in-frame clones and is missing some. The table has more than 95,000 clones, 80% seen once; the top ten hold about 8.9%. Comments on this clone: Its antigen is undetermined.

The sequenced sample consisted of PBMCs. The sequence was obtained from a man aged 25-40 years in good health and CMV-seropositive.

For the CDR3, the DNA is TGTGCCAGTAGTATAGGCGGAATTCTCTACGAGCAGTACTTC. Its translation is CASSIGGILYEQYF. The V gene is TRBV19, the J gene TRBJ2-7; no clear D. Trimming stripped 1 base from V and 3 bases from J, with 10 bases between. Germline CDR1 reads LNHDA; CDR2 reads SQIVND (reference sequence). The CDR3 loop spans 14 amino acids.